This T cell receptor (beta chain) emerged from a study of cytomegalovirus exposure and HLA in healthy donors. Study-wide findings and caveats: For presence/absence analyses, sequencing depth was assumed to be roughly uniform across donors. According to a later analysis, most TCR beta chains associated with CMV appeared HLA-restricted.

Germline V gene lookup returns CDR1 MDHEN and CDR2 SYDVKM. The CDR3 contains 12 residues. The study ran its PCR with 60 Vbeta and 13 Jbeta primers. Data came from immunoSEQ multiplex PCR; TCRdb stores just in-frame clones and leaves some out. The table has 95,000 to 100,000 clones, about 80% seen once; the top ten hold 4.1%. With regard to this clone: Its specificity is not known. The junction does not match germline at one end; this may be a read error.

The sample taken for sequencing was PBMCs. This sequence was found in a man between 35 and 55 years old in good health and CMV-seronegative. The chain is built from TRBV28 and TRBJ1-2; D remains unclear. This CDR3 is CASGLRRVGYTF. The CDR3 DNA reads as TGTGCCAGCGGTTTGCGGAGGGTTGGCTACACCTTC.